The 4 T cell receptor beta chains listed next were all sequenced from one sample in a study of blood T cells in healthy people across ages. Alongside a J-beta primer mix, a sample-barcoded 5' primer served in a second PCR lasting about 7 to 11 cycles. TCRdb ran MiXCR on the 5' RACE reads and lists one entry per CDR3 protein. The table lists about 730,000 distinct CDR3 sequences, more than 40% of them singletons. What was sequenced was blood. The receptors shown here come from an older woman in good health.

The CDR3 loop reads CASGPLWGKNTEAFF. The DNA of the CDR3 is TGTGCCAGCGGACCCCTCTGGGGGAAGAACACTGAAGCTTTCTTT. This chain connects TRBV27 to TRBJ1-1; D is possibly TRBD1 (5 bases). The CDR3 consists of 15 residues. Germline lookup yields CDR1 MNHEY and CDR2 SMNVEV (reference sequence). Trimming removed 8 bases from V and 1 base from J, with 17 bases in between.

The DNA of the CDR3 is TGTGCCAGCAGCGTGATGGGGGGGAAAGAGACCCAGTACTTC. This sequence encodes CASSVMGGKETQYF. The genes are TRBV9 and TRBJ2-5, with TRBD2 matching 7 bases. The CDR3 is 14 amino acids. Looked up from germline, CDR1 is SGDLS and CDR2 is YYNGEE. Trimming took 2 bases from V and 3 from J; bases not matched to a gene: 4.

This chain links TRBV6-6 with TRBJ1-4; 9 bases agree with TRBD1. Germline CDR1 reads MNHNY; CDR2 reads SVGAGI (reference sequence). The CDR3 consists of 15 residues. The trim removed 6 bases at V and 8 bases at J, leaving 10 bases unmatched. CDR3 nucleotides: TGTGCCAGCAGACCAGGGACAGGGATTGGCGAAAAACTGTTTTTT. Translating gives CASRPGTGIGEKLFF.

V gene TRBV20-1 combines with J gene TRBJ1-1, with D perhaps TRBD1 (6 bases). Germline assignment: CDR1 DFQATT and CDR2 SNEGSKA (reference sequence). The CDR3 is 14 amino acids. V was pared by 5 bases and J by 4 bases, with 17 bases between. The CDR3 spells CSAPQQGGGTEAFF. In DNA, the CDR3 is TGCAGTGCTCCTCAACAGGGAGGCGGCACTGAAGCTTTCTTT.